These T cell receptor beta chains were read from a single sample in a study of beta chain features in type 1 diabetes. Using immunoSEQ multiplex PCR, the repertoire was profiled, and TCRdb retains in-frame clones only, with some absent. This sample has about 340,000 clones, with roughly 12% found just once. The sequenced sample consisted of naive CD4+ T cells from blood. The receptors were gathered from a woman aged 18-30 years with type 1 diabetes. Each CDR3 is given with its conserved first and last residue. A D gene is named only where the DNA matches it firmly. Clone size is not always given. Where it is, it says once, few, many or a class for expanded clones.

len: 15
v_gene: TRBV7-2
d_gene: NA
j_gene: TRBJ1-1
abundance: few
CDR3nt: TGTGCCAGCAGCTTAGTTTCTGGGGCGAACACTGAAGCTTTCTTT
CDR3aa: CASSLVSGANTEAFF

len: 14
v_gene: TRBV6-6
d_gene: TRBD1
j_gene: TRBJ2-7
abundance: few
CDR3nt: TGTGCCAGCAGTACGGGACAGGCCCTCTACGAGCAGTACTTC
CDR3aa: CASSTGQALYEQYF

len: 13
v_gene: TRBV7-7
d_gene: NA
j_gene: TRBJ2-5
abundance: NA
CDR3nt: TGTGCCAGCAGCTTGGCAGGGGTGGGGACCCAGTACTTC
CDR3aa: CASSLAGVGTQYF

len: 12
v_gene: TRBV7-9
d_gene: NA
j_gene: TRBJ1-4
abundance: NA
CDR3nt: TGTGCCAGCAGTGGGACTGTTGAAAAACTGTTTTTT
CDR3aa: CASSGTVEKLFF

len: 19
v_gene: TRBV29-1
d_gene: TRBD2
j_gene: TRBJ2-7
abundance: NA
CDR3nt: TGCAGCGTTGAAGTAAGAGGAGACAGGACTAGCGGGGGCATCTACGAGCAGTACTTC
CDR3aa: CSVEVRGDRTSGGIYEQYF

len: 16
v_gene: TRBV4-2
d_gene: NA
j_gene: TRBJ2-7
abundance: NA
CDR3nt: TGTGCCAGCAGCCAGGGTGGACTCCGAGGTTACTACGAGCAGTACTTC
CDR3aa: CASSQGGLRGYYEQYF

len: 11
v_gene: TRBV20-1
d_gene: NA
j_gene: TRBJ2-3
abundance: NA
CDR3nt: TGCAGTGCTAGAGATGTCAATACGCAGTATTTT
CDR3aa: CSARDVNTQYF

len: 17
v_gene: TRBV14
d_gene: NA
j_gene: TRBJ2-3
abundance: few
CDR3nt: TGTGCCAGCAGCCAATTCTTGGGGCCCATCGGCCCAGATACGCAGTATTTT
CDR3aa: CASSQFLGPIGPDTQYF

len: 14
v_gene: TRBV5-1
d_gene: TRBD2
j_gene: TRBJ2-7
abundance: NA
CDR3nt: TGCGCCAGCAGCCCGACTAGCGGGAGCTACGAGCAGTACTTC
CDR3aa: CASSPTSGSYEQYF

len: 15
v_gene: TRBV18
d_gene: NA
j_gene: TRBJ2-7
abundance: NA
CDR3nt: TGTGCCAGCTCAGGGGCGAACACTGCCTACTACGAGCAGTACTTC
CDR3aa: CASSGANTAYYEQYF